This T cell receptor (beta chain) was recorded in a study of T cell responses to AZD1222 COVID-19 vaccine. General observations from the study: Baseline seropositives among AZD1222 recipients totaled only six or seven.

This clone showed up just once. Its antigen remains unidentified. From germline, CDR1 is SEHNR and CDR2 FQNEAQ (reference sequence). Between the trimmed V and J ends, which lost 5 bases and 0 bases, there was a span of 11 bases. The CDR3 is made up of 15 amino acids. Clones were sequenced by immunoSEQ multiplex PCR, and TCRdb holds only the in-frame ones, with some missing. The sample holds 35,000 to 50,000 clones, about 80% seen once. The origin of this receptor is an adult who received the MenACWY meningococcal vaccine as a control. The source was peripheral blood, collected 28 days after the second dose of the MenACWY control vaccine. The J gene is TRBJ1-3, the V gene TRBV7-9; D remains unclear. CDR3 protein: CASSQGILSGNTIYF. The CDR3 DNA reads TGTGCCAGCAGCCAAGGGATACTCTCTGGAAACACCATATATTTT.